In its sample, the clone carrying this T cell receptor beta chain was seen many times. An end of the junction does not agree with germline; a read error may underlie this. The sample comes from a study of beta chain features in type 1 diabetes. The CDR3 runs to 13 residues. Per germline, CDR1 SGHRS and CDR2 YFSETQ. Every isolated RNA sample was fully reverse transcribed, so sequencing captured expressed TCRB transcripts. Libraries were prepared by immunoSEQ multiplex PCR; TCRdb keeps only in-frame clonotypes and omits some of them. This table holds some 150,000 clones, about 7% found once. The rearrangement joins TRBV5-1 to TRBJ2-7, with TRBD1 matching 8 bases. The clonotype originates from a woman aged 25 to 39 in good health. The sample consisted of central memory CD4+ T cells from blood. CDR3 in DNA: TGCGCCAGCAGTGTCGATCCGGGGACAGGCAGACGCTTC. It encodes CASSVDPGTGRRF.